This TCR beta chain was profiled in a study of blood T cell repertoires in COVID-19. TCRdb's table, derived via immunoSEQ multiplex PCR, lists solely in-frame clones and lacks some. The profile shows under 150,000 clones, around four fifths of them singletons. This CDR3 has 16 amino acids. V shed 3 bases and J 6 bases; nucleotides not matched to a gene: 10. CDR1 is SGHRS and CDR2 is YFSETQ in the germline V gene. Only one count was recorded for this clone. Material for sequencing was peripheral blood. This chain joins TRBV5-1 and TRBJ2-2, with 8 bases that match TRBD1. The clonotype comes from a human donor in a cohort sampled during active COVID-19. This chain's CDR3 is CASSSLRTGLSGELFF. Here the CDR3 DNA reads TGCGCCAGCAGCTCCCTACGGACAGGGTTATCCGGGGAGCTGTTTTTT. The full variable domain, rest sourced from reference TRBV5-1 and TRBJ2-2, is KAGVTQTPRYLIKTRGQQVTLSCSPISGHRSVSWYQQTPGQGLQFLFEYFSETQRNKGNFPGRFSGRQFSNSRSEMNVSTLELGDSALYLCASSSLRTGLSGELFFGEGSRLTVL.